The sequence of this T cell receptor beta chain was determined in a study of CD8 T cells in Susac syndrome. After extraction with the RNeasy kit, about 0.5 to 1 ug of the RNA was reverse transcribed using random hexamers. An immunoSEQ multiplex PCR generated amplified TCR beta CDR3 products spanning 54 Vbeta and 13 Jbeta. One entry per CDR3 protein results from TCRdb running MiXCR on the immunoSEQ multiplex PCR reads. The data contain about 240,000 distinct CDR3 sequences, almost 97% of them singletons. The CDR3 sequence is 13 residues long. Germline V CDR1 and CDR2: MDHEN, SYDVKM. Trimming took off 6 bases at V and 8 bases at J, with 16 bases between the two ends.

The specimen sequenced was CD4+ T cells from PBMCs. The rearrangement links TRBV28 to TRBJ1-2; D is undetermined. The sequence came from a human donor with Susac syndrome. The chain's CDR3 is CASSSRNSRGYTF. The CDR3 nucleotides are TGTGCCAGCAGCTCCCGGAATAGTCGGGGCTACACCTTC.